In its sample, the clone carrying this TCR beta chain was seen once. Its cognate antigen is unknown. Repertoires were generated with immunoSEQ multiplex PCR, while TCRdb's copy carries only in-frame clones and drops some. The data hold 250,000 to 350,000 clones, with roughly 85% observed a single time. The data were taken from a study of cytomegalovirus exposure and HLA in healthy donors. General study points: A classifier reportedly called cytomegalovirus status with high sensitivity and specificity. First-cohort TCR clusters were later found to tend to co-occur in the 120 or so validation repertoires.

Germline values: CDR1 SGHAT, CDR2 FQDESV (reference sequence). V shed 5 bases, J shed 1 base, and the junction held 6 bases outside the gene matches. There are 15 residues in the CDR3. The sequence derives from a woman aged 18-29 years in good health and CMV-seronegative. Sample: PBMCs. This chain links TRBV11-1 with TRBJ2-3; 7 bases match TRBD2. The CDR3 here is CASSSGGGRTDTQYF. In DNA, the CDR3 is TGTGCCAGCAGCAGCGGCGGGGGACGCACAGATACGCAGTATTTT. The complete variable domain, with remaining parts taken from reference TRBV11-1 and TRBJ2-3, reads EAEVAQSPRYKITEKSQAVAFWCDPISGHATLYWYRQILGQGPELLVQFQDESVVDDSQLPKDRFSAERLKGVDSTLKIQPAELGDSAMYLCASSSGGGRTDTQYFGPGTRLTVL.